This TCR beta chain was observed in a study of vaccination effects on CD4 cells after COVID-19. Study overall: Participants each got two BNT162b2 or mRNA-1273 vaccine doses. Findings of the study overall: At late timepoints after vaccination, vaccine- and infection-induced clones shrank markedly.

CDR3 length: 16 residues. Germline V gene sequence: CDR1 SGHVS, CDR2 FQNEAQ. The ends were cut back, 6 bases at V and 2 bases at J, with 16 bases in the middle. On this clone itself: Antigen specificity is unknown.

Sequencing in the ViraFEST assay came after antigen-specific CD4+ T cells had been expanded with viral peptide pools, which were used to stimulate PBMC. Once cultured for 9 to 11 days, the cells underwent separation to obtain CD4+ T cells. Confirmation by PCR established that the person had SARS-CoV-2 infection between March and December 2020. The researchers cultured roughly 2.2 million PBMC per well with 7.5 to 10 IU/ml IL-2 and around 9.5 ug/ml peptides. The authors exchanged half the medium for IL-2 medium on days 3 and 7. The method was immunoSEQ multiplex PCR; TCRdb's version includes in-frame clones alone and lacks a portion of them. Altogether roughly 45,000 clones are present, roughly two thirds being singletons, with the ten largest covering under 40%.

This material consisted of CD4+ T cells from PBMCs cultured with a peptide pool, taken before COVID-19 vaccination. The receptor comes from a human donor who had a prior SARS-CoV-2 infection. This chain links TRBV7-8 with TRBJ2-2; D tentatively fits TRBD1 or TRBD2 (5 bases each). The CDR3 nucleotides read TGTGCCAGCAGGTTTTATCCGGGGCTTAACACCGGGGAGCTGTTTTTT. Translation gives CASRFYPGLNTGELFF.